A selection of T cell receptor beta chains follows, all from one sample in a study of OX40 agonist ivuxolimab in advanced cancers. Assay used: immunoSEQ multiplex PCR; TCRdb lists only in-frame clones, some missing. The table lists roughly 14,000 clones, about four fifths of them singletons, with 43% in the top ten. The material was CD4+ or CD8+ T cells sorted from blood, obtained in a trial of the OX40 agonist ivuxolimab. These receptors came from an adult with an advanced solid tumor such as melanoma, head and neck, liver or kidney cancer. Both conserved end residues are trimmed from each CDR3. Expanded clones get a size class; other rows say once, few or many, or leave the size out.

ASNKFPAVDPGYT	.	13	TRBV6-5	TRBJ1-2
AISAGMNTEAF	.	11	TRBV10-3	TRBJ1-1
ASSLGTAYGYT	.	11	TRBV28	TRBJ1-2
ASSIIGNLETQY	.	12	TRBV19	TRBJ2-5
ASSQLGRGGPSTDTQY	large	16	TRBV4-2	TRBJ2-3
ASSPHKTDLGSGANVLT	.	17	TRBV2	TRBJ2-6
ASSPQTGTGRIDEQF	.	15	TRBV7-9	TRBJ2-1
ASSPGGEGNQPQH	.	13	TRBV18	TRBJ1-5
ASSLEFRGGWTEAF	.	14	TRBV5-8	TRBJ1-1
ASSRTVEAF	.	9	TRBV28	TRBJ1-1
ASSIRGDETQY	.	11	TRBV19	TRBJ2-5
AAAGTSAYEQY	.	11	TRBV6-1	TRBJ2-7
ASSPETPRGTDTQY	.	14	TRBV7-9	TRBJ2-3
ASSFRDRGPQETQY	.	14	TRBV7-8	TRBJ2-5
ASSRRGNTGELF	once	12	TRBV11-2	TRBJ2-2
ASSLTTGGISAGYT	once	14	TRBV7-9	TRBJ1-2
ASSFGQDGSEQY	.	12	TRBV28	TRBJ2-7
ASSLGFGARDGAYEQY	.	16	TRBV7-6	TRBJ2-7
ASTGFSVGEQY	.	11	TRBV6-6	TRBJ2-7
ASSIGQDNTEAF	.	12	TRBV9	TRBJ1-1
ASSQGTSGSYNEQF	.	14	TRBV4-3	TRBJ2-1
ASSLQLAGTSTDTQY	.	15	TRBV28	TRBJ2-3
ASSVSGYYT	.	9	TRBV6-1	TRBJ1-2
ASSRVTEDTQY	many	11	TRBV6-4	TRBJ2-3
ASSQGRESWGYT	.	12	TRBV14	TRBJ1-2
SVLTGSGRATYEQY	.	14	TRBV29-1	TRBJ2-7
ASSFRVSNQPQH	.	12	TRBV27	TRBJ1-5
ASSGTGTEAYEQY	.	13	TRBV2	TRBJ2-7
ASSQPSGVGWAKNIQY	.	16	TRBV4-3	TRBJ2-4
ASSMNEAGGGYGYT	.	14	TRBV19	TRBJ1-2
ASTRDRANTEAF	.	12	TRBV13	TRBJ1-1
ASRLYGQGATEAF	.	13	TRBV27	TRBJ1-1
AWRSGELF	once	8	TRBV30	TRBJ2-2
ASSLDYPSHEQY	.	12	TRBV5-4	TRBJ2-7
ASSSGTPNTGELF	.	13	TRBV7-3	TRBJ2-2
ASSQGTTYEQY	.	11	TRBV4-2	TRBJ2-7
ASSEALGIGANVLT	.	14	TRBV2	TRBJ2-6
ASSLRKNNQPQH	.	12	TRBV28	TRBJ1-5
SVALAGFTDTQY	.	12	TRBV29-1	TRBJ2-3
ASSGDILYEKLF	.	12	TRBV7-9	TRBJ1-4
ASSQDRGGTEAF	.	12	TRBV4-3	TRBJ1-1
ASSQDGPLDTQY	.	12	TRBV7-7	TRBJ2-3
ASSGGEGLWTGELF	.	14	TRBV25-1	TRBJ2-2
ASSVDRTGDPLNGFSGYT	.	18	TRBV9	TRBJ1-2
ASSFSGRKDVGQF	.	13	TRBV11-1	TRBJ2-1
ASSWDGRGVTEAF	once	13	TRBV5-8	TRBJ1-1
ASSYSLAGAKETQY	once	14	TRBV6-5	TRBJ2-5
ASSLNSLTGSYNSPLH	.	16	TRBV27	TRBJ1-6
ASSLKVGGLDTDTQY	.	15	TRBV11-2	TRBJ2-3